This is a list of T cell receptor beta chains from one sample in a study of T cell repertoires in cytomegalovirus infection. TCRdb processed the reads anew with MiXCR; each CDR3 protein has one entry. The sample yields fewer than 700,000 distinct CDR3 sequences, less than 25% seen once. Sequencing was performed on CD8+ T cells from PBMCs. These receptors all stem from a human donor in good health (CMV status not recorded). Some clones in this sample may be carry-over from other donors' samples. The CDR3 runs from the conserved cysteine through the conserved F or W. The D gene is left open where the match is weak. A clone size is listed for some rows: how often the clone was seen (once, few, many), or a class if it is expanded.

abundance: once
len: 15
d_gene: NA
j_gene: TRBJ1-3
v_gene: TRBV6-8
CDR3nt: TGTGCCAACAGTTACTCGTGGGGATCTGGAAACACCATATATTTT
CDR3aa: CANSYSWGSGNTIYF

abundance: NA
len: 16
d_gene: NA
j_gene: TRBJ1-1
v_gene: TRBV14
CDR3nt: TGTGCCAGCAGCCAAGATTCGTTGGCAGGGAGCACTGAAGCTTTCTTT
CDR3aa: CASSQDSLAGSTEAFF

abundance: once
len: 12
d_gene: NA
j_gene: TRBJ1-1
v_gene: TRBV29-1
CDR3nt: TGCAGCGTTCTAGACCTCCTGCCTGAAGCTTTCTTT
CDR3aa: CSVLDLLPEAFF

abundance: many
len: 12
d_gene: NA
j_gene: TRBJ2-1
v_gene: TRBV7-6
CDR3nt: TGTGCCAGCAGCCCCAACCCGGGGGAGCAGTTCTTC
CDR3aa: CASSPNPGEQFF

abundance: NA
len: 12
d_gene: NA
j_gene: TRBJ2-1
v_gene: TRBV6-5
CDR3nt: TGTGCCAGCAGAAGCGTGGTCAATGAGCAGTTCTTC
CDR3aa: CASRSVVNEQFF

abundance: NA
len: 16
d_gene: NA
j_gene: TRBJ2-3
v_gene: TRBV28
CDR3nt: TGTGCCAGCAGTCCACCCACGGGGCGGAAGGCAGATACGCAGTATTTT
CDR3aa: CASSPPTGRKADTQYF

abundance: many
len: 18
d_gene: TRBD2
j_gene: TRBJ2-1
v_gene: TRBV7-9
CDR3nt: TGTGCCAGCAGCTCCCCCCACGAGCGGGGGGGCTCCTACAATGAGCAGTTCTTC
CDR3aa: CASSSPHERGGSYNEQFF

abundance: NA
len: 14
d_gene: NA
j_gene: TRBJ1-1
v_gene: TRBV9
CDR3nt: TGTGCCAGCAGCGAGTTGGGGGTCAACACTGAAGCTTTCTTT
CDR3aa: CASSELGVNTEAFF

abundance: NA
len: 16
d_gene: NA
j_gene: TRBJ1-1
v_gene: TRBV6-1
CDR3nt: TGTGCCAGCAGTGAAGGTGTCACGTACGGGAACACTGAAGCTTTCTTT
CDR3aa: CASSEGVTYGNTEAFF

abundance: NA
len: 15
d_gene: TRBD1
j_gene: TRBJ1-1
v_gene: TRBV14
CDR3nt: TGTGCCAGCAGCCGACCGGGACAGGGTATAACTGAAGCTTTCTTT
CDR3aa: CASSRPGQGITEAFF

abundance: NA
len: 16
d_gene: NA
j_gene: TRBJ2-2
v_gene: TRBV6-6
CDR3nt: TGTGCCAGCAGTTACGGGGGTTACTTAGCTGGTCGGGAGCTGTTTTTT
CDR3aa: CASSYGGYLAGRELFF

abundance: NA
len: 14
d_gene: NA
j_gene: TRBJ1-1
v_gene: TRBV9
CDR3nt: TGTGCCAGCAGCGTAGCTCTGGGGAACACTGAAGCTTTCTTT
CDR3aa: CASSVALGNTEAFF

abundance: few
len: 15
d_gene: NA
j_gene: TRBJ1-1
v_gene: TRBV4-1
CDR3nt: TGCGCCAGCAGCCAAAGGTCCACAGGGAACACTGAAGCTTTCTTT
CDR3aa: CASSQRSTGNTEAFF

abundance: NA
len: 14
d_gene: NA
j_gene: TRBJ1-2
v_gene: TRBV20-1
CDR3nt: TGCAGTGCTGAAGCGGCGGGGGTTAACTATGGCTACACCTTC
CDR3aa: CSAEAAGVNYGYTF

abundance: NA
len: 17
d_gene: TRBD2
j_gene: TRBJ2-3
v_gene: TRBV12-3/TRBV12-4
CDR3nt: TGTGCCAGCAGTTTTGGGACTAGCGGGGGACGCACAGATACGCAGTATTTT
CDR3aa: CASSFGTSGGRTDTQYF

abundance: NA
len: 16
d_gene: TRBD1
j_gene: TRBJ1-5
v_gene: TRBV20-1
CDR3nt: TGCAGTGCGCACAGCCCCGGGACAGTAAGAGGTCAGCCCCAGCATTTT
CDR3aa: CSAHSPGTVRGQPQHF

abundance: few
len: 16
d_gene: TRBD2
j_gene: TRBJ2-3
v_gene: TRBV20-1
CDR3nt: TGCAGTGCCCACGTAGAGGAGGCGGGGGGGCCAGATACGCAGTATTTT
CDR3aa: CSAHVEEAGGPDTQYF

abundance: many
len: 19
d_gene: TRBD2
j_gene: TRBJ2-2
v_gene: TRBV7-6
CDR3nt: TGTGCCAGCAGCTTAGGGGGGAGACTAGCGGGGACCAACACCGGGGAGCTGTTTTTT
CDR3aa: CASSLGGRLAGTNTGELFF

abundance: NA
len: 15
d_gene: NA
j_gene: TRBJ2-7
v_gene: TRBV6-6
CDR3nt: TGTGCCAGCAGCCTTGGGCAGGCCGGAGGCTACGAGCAGTACTTC
CDR3aa: CASSLGQAGGYEQYF

abundance: few
len: 16
d_gene: NA
j_gene: TRBJ2-2
v_gene: TRBV7-3
CDR3nt: TGTGCCAGCAACGCACCCTCCCGTGTTTACACCGGGGAGCTGTTTTTT
CDR3aa: CASNAPSRVYTGELFF

abundance: NA
len: 17
d_gene: NA
j_gene: TRBJ2-1
v_gene: TRBV5-6
CDR3nt: TGTGCCAGCAGCTTGGTAGGGGGTCTAGGATCATACAATGAGCAGTTCTTC
CDR3aa: CASSLVGGLGSYNEQFF

abundance: NA
len: 16
d_gene: NA
j_gene: TRBJ2-1
v_gene: TRBV29-1
CDR3nt: TGCAGCGTTGAAGATCCGGTGGACTGGCCCCCCTATGAGCAGTTCTTC
CDR3aa: CSVEDPVDWPPYEQFF

abundance: few
len: 16
d_gene: NA
j_gene: TRBJ2-1
v_gene: TRBV7-8
CDR3nt: TGTGCCAGCACCCTAGATAAGGTGGTGTCGTACAATGAGCAGTTCTTC
CDR3aa: CASTLDKVVSYNEQFF

abundance: NA
len: 14
d_gene: NA
j_gene: TRBJ1-4
v_gene: TRBV15
CDR3nt: TGTGCCACCAGCAGAGATGGGGGATGGGAAAAACTGTTTTTT
CDR3aa: CATSRDGGWEKLFF

abundance: NA
len: 14
d_gene: TRBD2
j_gene: TRBJ2-5
v_gene: TRBV11-2
CDR3nt: TGTGCCAGCAGTCCAGCGGGGGGGTTTGAGACCCAGTACTTC
CDR3aa: CASSPAGGFETQYF

abundance: many
len: 14
d_gene: TRBD1
j_gene: TRBJ1-2
v_gene: TRBV7-2
CDR3nt: TGTGCCAGCAGCTCCAGACAGGGGAACTATGGCTACACCTTC
CDR3aa: CASSSRQGNYGYTF

abundance: NA
len: 14
d_gene: NA
j_gene: TRBJ2-5
v_gene: TRBV7-9
CDR3nt: TGTGTCAGCAGCCTGCGTTGGGGTCAAGAGACCCAGTACTTC
CDR3aa: CVSSLRWGQETQYF

abundance: many
len: 12
d_gene: NA
j_gene: TRBJ2-7
v_gene: TRBV29-1
CDR3nt: TGCAGCGTTGAAGTCAGCTCCTACGAGCAGTACTTC
CDR3aa: CSVEVSSYEQYF

abundance: NA
len: 16
d_gene: NA
j_gene: TRBJ2-1
v_gene: TRBV11-3
CDR3nt: TGTGCCAGCAGCGCAAGGGGAAGCAACCTGTACAATGAGCAGTTCTTC
CDR3aa: CASSARGSNLYNEQFF

abundance: few
len: 14
d_gene: NA
j_gene: TRBJ1-2
v_gene: TRBV28
CDR3nt: TGTGCCAGCAGCCTCATAAGAATTCCGGGACGAGAAACCTTC
CDR3aa: CASSLIRIPGRETF

abundance: many
len: 16
d_gene: NA
j_gene: TRBJ1-1
v_gene: TRBV6-5
CDR3nt: TGTGCCAGCAGTTACTCGAATGTAGGGCTTGGGGCTGAAGCTTTCTTT
CDR3aa: CASSYSNVGLGAEAFF

abundance: many
len: 13
d_gene: TRBD2
j_gene: TRBJ2-1
v_gene: TRBV29-1
CDR3nt: TGCAGCGTTGACTCTAGCGGGGGAAATGAGCAGTTCTTC
CDR3aa: CSVDSSGGNEQFF

abundance: many
len: 15
d_gene: NA
j_gene: TRBJ2-5
v_gene: TRBV6-6
CDR3nt: TGTGCCAGCATCAACGGGGTGGGTCGTCGAGAGACCCAGTACTTC
CDR3aa: CASINGVGRRETQYF

abundance: once
len: 13
d_gene: NA
j_gene: TRBJ1-5
v_gene: TRBV19
CDR3nt: TGTGCCTGCCTCGGGGGGTTCAATCAGCCCCAGCATTTT
CDR3aa: CACLGGFNQPQHF

abundance: few
len: 13
d_gene: NA
j_gene: TRBJ1-5
v_gene: TRBV5-5
CDR3nt: TGTGCCAGCGGATCAGGTGGCAATCAGCCCCAGCATTTT
CDR3aa: CASGSGGNQPQHF

abundance: few
len: 11
d_gene: NA
j_gene: TRBJ1-1
v_gene: TRBV20-1
CDR3nt: TGCAGTGTCATAATGTGGACTGAAGCTTTCTTT
CDR3aa: CSVIMWTEAFF

abundance: NA
len: 13
d_gene: NA
j_gene: TRBJ2-5
v_gene: TRBV29-1
CDR3nt: TGCAGCGTTGAGGACGCTCCTGTAGAGACCCAGTACTTC
CDR3aa: CSVEDAPVETQYF

abundance: NA
len: 16
d_gene: NA
j_gene: TRBJ2-6
v_gene: TRBV10-3
CDR3nt: TGTGCCATCAGGGCGTGGGGTGGGGATCTGGGAAACGTCCTGACTTTC
CDR3aa: CAIRAWGGDLGNVLTF

abundance: NA
len: 15
d_gene: NA
j_gene: TRBJ1-1
v_gene: TRBV14
CDR3nt: TGTGCCAGCAGTATTGGCCGCAAGGGTAACACTGAAGCTTTCTTT
CDR3aa: CASSIGRKGNTEAFF

abundance: NA
len: 14
d_gene: NA
j_gene: TRBJ2-1
v_gene: TRBV7-9
CDR3nt: TGTGCCAGCAGCCGTGGGGGCGCGACGGATGAGCAGTTCTTC
CDR3aa: CASSRGGATDEQFF

abundance: few
len: 15
d_gene: NA
j_gene: TRBJ2-3
v_gene: TRBV6-4
CDR3nt: TGTGCCAGCAGTTTTCGCGGGGCCCCCACAGATACGCAGTATTTT
CDR3aa: CASSFRGAPTDTQYF

abundance: NA
len: 14
d_gene: NA
j_gene: TRBJ2-1
v_gene: TRBV7-8
CDR3nt: TGTGCCAGCAGCTCGGACACCTCACACAATGAGCAGTTCTTC
CDR3aa: CASSSDTSHNEQFF

abundance: many
len: 14
d_gene: NA
j_gene: TRBJ1-1
v_gene: TRBV28
CDR3nt: TGTGCCAGCAGTTTTCGAGGAGGCGGCACTGAAGCTTTCTTT
CDR3aa: CASSFRGGGTEAFF

abundance: NA
len: 14
d_gene: NA
j_gene: TRBJ2-5
v_gene: TRBV12-3/TRBV12-4
CDR3nt: TGTGCCAGCGGAGGGGACTCCCTTTGGGAGACCCAGTACTTC
CDR3aa: CASGGDSLWETQYF